The rows below give T cell receptor beta chains drawn from one sample of a study of T cell responses to AZD1222 COVID-19 vaccine. Produced via immunoSEQ multiplex PCR; TCRdb's table is partial and in-frame only. The table lists 130,000 to 150,000 clones, roughly 87% of them singletons. Specimen: peripheral blood, collected 28 days after the second dose of the MenACWY control vaccine. The receptors shown here come from an adult who received the MenACWY meningococcal vaccine as a control. The CDR3 runs from the conserved cysteine through the conserved F or W. The order of the fields is V gene, D gene, clone size, J gene, CDR3 protein, CDR3 DNA. D genes are given only for firm matches. Where a row states a size, it is once, few, many or the class of an expanded clone; other rows omit it.

>TRBV28|-|-|TRBJ2-7
CASSYGGSYEQYF
TGTGCCAGCAGTTATGGTGGGTCCTACGAGCAGTACTTC
>TRBV7-9|-|-|TRBJ2-7
CASSKQHEFSYEQYF
TGTGCCAGCAGCAAACAACACGAGTTCTCCTACGAGCAGTACTTC
>TRBV6-5|-|-|TRBJ2-7
CASSSSTVWLVREQYF
TGTGCCAGCAGTTCCTCGACCGTGTGGTTAGTTAGGGAGCAGTACTTC
>TRBV28|-|-|TRBJ2-3
CASSLLGQSKDTQYF
TGTGCCAGCAGTTTATTGGGACAATCTAAAGATACGCAGTATTTT
>TRBV15|TRBD1|-|TRBJ1-5
CATSRDQGAGQPQHF
TGTGCCACCAGCAGAGATCAGGGGGCTGGACAGCCCCAGCATTTT
>TRBV28|-|-|TRBJ1-2
CASNGADNYGYTF
TGTGCCAGCAATGGGGCAGACAACTATGGCTACACCTTC
>TRBV7-9|TRBD1|-|TRBJ1-2
CASSLKQGNGYTF
TGTGCCAGCAGCTTAAAACAGGGGAATGGCTACACCTTC
>TRBV3-1/TRBV3-2|-|-|TRBJ2-4
CASSQGMLAKNIQYF
TGTGCCAGCAGCCAGGGAATGCTAGCCAAAAACATTCAGTACTTC
>TRBV7-2|-|once|TRBJ2-5
CASSLGGPSALGETQYF
TGTGCCAGCAGCTTAGGAGGGCCCAGCGCCTTGGGCGAGACCCAGTACTTC
>TRBV2|-|-|TRBJ1-4
CASKLREFSEKLFF
TGTGCCAGCAAGCTCAGGGAGTTCAGTGAAAAACTGTTTTTT
>TRBV2|-|-|TRBJ2-1
CASSRGYNEQFF
TGTGCCAGCAGCAGGGGTTACAATGAGCAGTTCTTC
>TRBV5-1|-|-|TRBJ2-6
CASSGTSPGANVLTF
TGCGCCAGCAGCGGGACATCACCTGGGGCCAACGTCCTGACTTTC
>TRBV27|TRBD1|-|TRBJ2-1
CASRPLGQGVKNEQFF
TGTGCCAGCAGACCCCTCGGACAGGGCGTTAAAAATGAGCAGTTCTTC
>TRBV15|TRBD2|-|TRBJ2-7
CATSSRTSGKSYEQYF
TGTGCCACCAGCAGTCGGACTAGCGGGAAGTCCTACGAGCAGTACTTC
>TRBV19|-|-|TRBJ2-7
CASRQSLSYEQYF
TGTGCCAGTCGACAGTCACTCTCCTACGAGCAGTACTTC
>TRBV21-1|-|-|TRBJ2-7
CASSAHRDRTYEQYF
TGTGCCAGCAGCGCCCACCGGGACAGAACCTACGAGCAGTACTTC
>TRBV2|TRBD1|-|TRBJ2-5
CASKNSGTDRGETQYF
TGTGCCAGCAAAAACTCCGGGACAGACAGAGGGGAGACCCAGTACTTC
>TRBV4-3|-|-|TRBJ1-1
CASRTWRLNTEAFF
TGCGCCAGCAGAACCTGGCGGCTTAACACTGAAGCTTTCTTT
>TRBV5-3|-|-|TRBJ2-1
CARSLAAEQFF
TGTGCCAGAAGCTTGGCGGCTGAGCAGTTCTTC
>TRBV7-9|TRBD1|-|TRBJ1-2
CASSEGGQARYGYTF
TGTGCCAGCAGCGAGGGGGGACAGGCACGCTATGGCTACACCTTC
>TRBV10-3|TRBD1|-|TRBJ2-1
CATGPGTGDEQFF
TGTGCCACAGGTCCCGGGACAGGCGATGAGCAGTTCTTC
>TRBV7-2|TRBD1|-|TRBJ1-2
CASSFDRDTNYGYTF
TGTGCCAGCAGCTTCGACAGGGATACTAACTATGGCTACACCTTC
>TRBV19|TRBD1|-|TRBJ1-3
CASKFPGGAEGNTIYF
TGTGCCAGTAAATTTCCAGGGGGCGCCGAAGGAAACACCATATATTTT
>TRBV7-6|-|-|TRBJ2-3
CASSLARTSTDTQYF
TGTGCCAGCAGCTTAGCCAGAACTAGCACAGATACGCAGTATTTT
>TRBV14|TRBD1|-|TRBJ2-7
CASSQFIGTGRYEQYF
TGTGCCAGCAGCCAATTTATTGGGACAGGCCGCTACGAGCAGTACTTC
>TRBV7-6|-|-|TRBJ2-7
CASSLALNYEQYF
TGTGCCAGCAGCTTAGCTCTCAACTACGAGCAGTACTTC
>TRBV18|TRBD1|-|TRBJ2-1
CASSRQGAHEQFF
TGTGCCAGCTCACGACAGGGGGCACACGAGCAGTTCTTC
>TRBV11-3|TRBD1|-|TRBJ2-1
CASSSRQGVNEQFF
TGTGCCAGCAGCTCCCGACAGGGGGTCAATGAGCAGTTCTTC
>TRBV5-1|-|-|TRBJ2-7
CASSLISVSYEQYF
TGCGCCAGCAGCTTGATTTCGGTCTCCTACGAGCAGTACTTC
>TRBV5-1|-|-|TRBJ1-1
CASSLGTDEAFF
TGCGCCAGCAGCTTGGGGACAGATGAAGCTTTCTTT
>TRBV4-1|-|-|TRBJ2-7
CASSQGVVNEQYF
TGCGCCAGCAGCCAAGGAGTGGTCAACGAGCAGTACTTC
>TRBV7-9|-|-|TRBJ1-5
CASSLSGHNQPQHF
TGTGCCAGCAGCTTATCTGGTCACAATCAGCCCCAGCATTTT
>TRBV6-2/TRBV6-3|-|-|TRBJ1-5
CASSSLSLSNQPQHF
TGTGCCAGCAGTTCCCTGAGCCTTAGCAATCAGCCCCAGCATTTT
>TRBV7-8|-|-|TRBJ1-1
CASRERMNTEAFF
TGTGCCAGCCGGGAGAGAATGAACACTGAAGCTTTCTTT
>TRBV6-4|-|-|TRBJ1-1
CASSEKGAFF
TGTGCCAGCAGTGAGAAGGGGGCTTTCTTT
>TRBV6-6|-|few|TRBJ2-2
CASSYAAPGELFF
TGTGCCAGCAGTTACGCGGCGCCCGGGGAGCTGTTTTTT
>TRBV13|-|-|TRBJ1-1
CASSPPGLMNTEAFF
TGTGCCAGCAGCCCACCAGGACTTATGAACACTGAAGCTTTCTTT
>TRBV9|-|-|TRBJ2-5
CASSVEQGRGIGTQYF
TGTGCCAGCAGCGTAGAACAGGGTAGGGGGATAGGGACCCAGTACTTC
>TRBV7-3|-|-|TRBJ1-1
CASSFQGGDTEAFF
TGTGCCAGCAGCTTCCAGGGCGGGGACACTGAAGCTTTCTTT
>TRBV7-2|TRBD2|-|TRBJ2-3
CASSLRRLAVGDTQYF
TGTGCCAGCAGCTTAAGGAGACTAGCGGTAGGGGATACGCAGTATTTT
>TRBV24-1|-|-|TRBJ2-1
CATSDLAPQGSYNEQFF
TGTGCCACCAGTGATTTAGCCCCACAGGGCTCCTACAATGAGCAGTTCTTC
>TRBV11-2|-|-|TRBJ1-1
CASSLDRGLKKVSYRAFF
TGTGCCAGCAGCTTAGATCGCGGGCTTAAAAAGGTTAGCTATCGAGCTTTCTTT
>TRBV15|-|-|TRBJ2-7
CATSRDLGRGYFGQYF
TGTGCCACCAGCAGAGATCTGGGAAGGGGGTACTTCGGGCAGTACTTC